This TCR beta chain appears in the sequencing data of a study of Ad26.COV2.S vaccination and SARS-CoV-2 variants. Described treatment: about 20 received Ad26.COV2.S at low or high dose, single or two shots; several received placebo; per-sample allocation not given. Sampling took place 63 days after the first vaccine or placebo injection. Germline lookup yields CDR1 LGHNA and CDR2 YSLEER. V lost 1 base to trimming and J lost 2 bases, with 8 bases between them. CDR3 length: 14 amino acids. Repertoires were generated with immunoSEQ multiplex PCR, while TCRdb's copy carries only in-frame clones and drops some. The sample has 350,000 to 450,000 clones; 80% to 95% are singletons.

The rearrangement uses TRBV4-3 and TRBJ2-5; D call uncertain. The sample in question was peripheral blood, obtained in a trial of Ad26.COV2.S vaccine versus placebo. The receptor was derived from a person between 18 and 65 years old who received the Ad26.COV2.S COVID-19 vaccine or a placebo. CDR3 amino acids: CASSQGNTQETQYF. As DNA, the CDR3 is TGCGCCAGCAGCCAAGGGAACACGCAAGAGACCCAGTACTTC.